The 28 T cell receptor beta chains below all came from one sample that was sequenced in a study of identical twins. TCRdb ran MiXCR on the 5' RACE reads and lists one entry per CDR3 protein. This sample has around 240,000 distinct CDR3 sequences, with around 6.6% found just once. The same data also contributed to another study, on yellow fever vaccine responses in identical twins.

The specimen sequenced was memory (CD45RO+) T cells sorted from blood. Receptors originate from a woman under 30 in good health.

The sample holds many counts of this clonotype. The rearrangement links TRBV3-1 to TRBJ2-1; 8 positions agree with TRBD2. This CDR3 contains 15 residues. Trimming removed 6 bases from V and 7 bases from J; junction bases left unmatched: 11. Germline V gene data show CDR1 as LGHDT and CDR2 as YNNKEL (reference sequence). DNA for the CDR3: TGTGCCAGCAGTCCCAGCGGGAGAAGTCTGAATGAGCAGTTCTTC. Amino acid sequence: CASSPSGRSLNEQFF.

The rearrangement uses TRBV20-1 and TRBJ2-1, with 8 bases aligning to TRBD1. J gave up 12 bases and V 6 bases, and 7 bases lay outside the gene matches. The CDR3 totals 11 residues. CDR1 is DFQATT and CDR2 is SNEGSKA in the germline V gene (reference sequence). CDR3 sequence: CSAGQGLGQFF. The CDR3 DNA sequence: TGCAGTGCAGGACAGGGTCTAGGGCAGTTCTTC.

To note about this clonotype: Germline and junction disagree at one end, which may indicate a read error. The chain combines TRBV20-1 with TRBJ2-2; D possibly matches TRBD1 or TRBD2 (6 bases each). The CDR3 consists of 16 residues. Per the germline V gene, CDR1 is DFQATT and CDR2 is SNEGSKA (reference sequence). The CDR3 reads CCAREGGVRNTGELFF. The CDR3 region has the DNA TGCTGTGCTAGAGAGGGGGGAGTCAGGAACACCGGGGAGCTGTTTTTT.

This rearrangement joins TRBV11-2 to TRBJ2-1; D call uncertain. CDR1 is SGHAT and CDR2 is FQNNGV in the germline V gene. The V end lost 0 bases, the J end lost 8 bases, and 11 bases lay between the germline ends. The CDR3 extends over 14 amino acids. The DNA of the CDR3 is TGTGCCAGCAGCTTAGACCCCACCATGGATGAGCAGTTCTTC. It codes for CASSLDPTMDEQFF.

The chain couples TRBV25-1 to TRBJ2-2; TRBD2 matches at 14 bases. Germline CDR1 MGHDK, CDR2 SYGVNS. The CDR3 has 19 amino acids. V lost 3 bases, J lost 6 bases, and 12 bases stayed unmatched. The CDR3 region is CASSDLGTSGSREPGELFF. The CDR3 DNA sequence: TGTGCCAGCAGTGATCTGGGGACTAGCGGGAGTCGTGAGCCCGGGGAGCTGTTTTTT.

This clonotype was counted only a few times. This rearrangement joins TRBV5-1 to TRBJ2-7, with 10 bases matching TRBD2. Germline V lookup: CDR1 SGHRS, CDR2 YFSETQ. The CDR3 runs to 16 residues. Germline trimming cut 1 base from V and 0 bases from J; bases unmatched to any gene: 4. CDR3 in amino acids: CASSLSPSGSSYEQYF. The CDR3 DNA reads as TGCGCCAGCAGCTTGTCTCCTAGCGGGAGCTCCTACGAGCAGTACTTC.

This clonotype has more than one count but fewer than ten. The chain employs TRBV2 and TRBJ2-4; tentative D call: TRBD2 (6 bases). V lost 1 base and J lost 1, with 26 bases in between. This CDR3 region has 21 residues. Germline lookup yields CDR1 SNHLY and CDR2 FYNNEI. The CDR3 is CASSEGKTRDRSRVAKNIQYF. DNA for the CDR3: TGTGCCAGCAGTGAAGGAAAGACGCGGGACCGATCTAGAGTGGCCAAAAACATTCAGTACTTC.

This clonotype was found many times. This chain connects TRBV29-1 to TRBJ2-1, with a tentative D call TRBD1 (5 bases). The CDR3 has 13 amino acids. Trimming took 4 bases from V and 8 from J, leaving 15 bases between them. CDR1 and CDR2 from the germline V gene are SQVTM and ANQGSEA. Written as DNA, the CDR3 is TGCAGCGTTGGTAAGGGGATTGAGTATGAGCAGTTCTTC. Amino acids: CSVGKGIEYEQFF.

This clonotype was detected a few times. The rearrangement joins TRBV20-1 to TRBJ2-7; 13 bases map to TRBD2. The CDR3 is made up of 16 amino acids. Trimming at V came to 3 bases and at J to 4 bases, leaving 9 bases not matched to a gene. Germline loops: CDR1 DFQATT, CDR2 SNEGSKA (reference sequence). The CDR3 spells CSASVATSGRWYEQYF. The CDR3 DNA reads as TGCAGTGCTAGCGTGGCGACTAGCGGGAGGTGGTACGAGCAGTACTTC.

This sequence joins TRBV11-2 and TRBJ2-5; D is ambiguous. Trimming cost V 7 bases and J 7 bases, with 16 bases left between them. This CDR3 spans 13 amino acids. Germline assignment: CDR1 SGHAT and CDR2 FQNNGV. The CDR3 sequence is CASNSPSGGTQYF. CDR3 DNA sequence: TGTGCCAGCAACTCACCTTCGGGTGGGACCCAGTACTTC.

Ten or more counts support this clonotype. This chain uses TRBV9 with TRBJ2-5; unclear D gene. V dropped 4 bases and J dropped 5 bases, with 15 bases sitting between them. Germline CDR1 SGDLS, CDR2 YYNGEE. There are 14 residues in the CDR3. Written as DNA, the CDR3 is TGTGCCAGCAGCCCATCATACCAGTGGGAGACCCAGTACTTC. Encoded protein: CASSPSYQWETQYF.

This clonotype was found a few times. V usage is TRBV15 and J usage is TRBJ2-3, with TRBD2 identical over 9 bases. The CDR3 runs 17 residues. CDR1 and CDR2 from the germline V gene are LNHNV and YYDKDF (reference sequence). Germline trimming cut 2 bases from V and 6 bases from J; bases unmatched to any gene: 12. The CDR3 DNA sequence: TGTGCCACCAGCAGACTTGGGTTCGCGGGGGGGCCGGATACGCAGTATTTT. Protein product: CATSRLGFAGGPDTQYF.

A few counts support this clonotype. The CDR3 reads CASRDRKLNTGELFF. Written as DNA, the CDR3 is TGTGCCAGCAGAGACAGGAAACTGAACACCGGGGAGCTGTTTTTT. The chain links TRBV6-1 to TRBJ2-2; TRBD1 is a possible D gene (6 bases). The CDR3 is 15 amino acids. The V end was cut by 6 bases, the J end by 1 base, with 12 bases between. The V gene's germline CDR1 is MNHNS and CDR2 SASEGT.

This clonotype was detected ten times or more. The chain couples TRBV5-1 to TRBJ1-2; TRBD1 aligns across 9 bases. The germline V gene has CDR1 SGHRS and CDR2 YFSETQ. The CDR3 has 14 amino acids. Trimming took 4 bases from V and 5 from J; bases not matched to a gene: 6. The CDR3 is CASSHGQGIYGYTF. Here the CDR3 DNA reads TGCGCCAGCAGCCACGGACAGGGGATATATGGCTACACCTTC.

The V and J genes are TRBV20-1 and TRBJ2-1, with 11 bases fitting TRBD2. The V and J ends lost 1 base and 5 bases, in that order; junction bases with no gene match: 4. This CDR3 spans 15 amino acids. Germline CDR1 DFQATT, CDR2 SNEGSKA (reference sequence). The CDR3 DNA is TGCAGTGCTAGAGCAGTGACTAGCGGGGACAATGAGCAGTTCTTC. It codes for CSARAVTSGDNEQFF.

In its sample, this clonotype was seen a few times. The J gene is TRBJ2-3, the V gene TRBV7-2, with 8 bases that match TRBD2. CDR1 and CDR2 from the germline V gene are SGHTA and FQGNSA. The CDR3 is made up of 17 amino acids. After removal of 1 base from V and 1 base from J, the junction contained 7 bases not matched to a gene. CDR3 coding DNA: TGTGCCAGCAGCTTAGTAAGGAGCGGGGGACGCACAGATACGCAGTATTTT. Amino acid sequence: CASSLVRSGGRTDTQYF.

This chain joins TRBV10-1 and TRBJ2-7, with D possibly being TRBD2 (6 bases). The germline V and J ends were trimmed by 2 bases and 6 bases, with 14 bases remaining between them. The CDR3 is 14 amino acids. Germline loops: CDR1 WNHNN, CDR2 SYGVQD (reference sequence). The CDR3 region is CASSEQRVRGEQYF. CDR3 in DNA: TGCGCCAGCAGTGAGCAGCGGGTTCGAGGCGAGCAGTACTTC.

This clonotype was recorded at least ten times. The rearrangement uses TRBV6-5 and TRBJ2-6; TRBD1 agrees at 7 bases. J gave up 4 bases and V 2 bases, and 8 bases lay outside the gene matches. The CDR3 spans 17 residues. The germline V gene has CDR1 MNHEY and CDR2 SVGAGI. CDR3 in amino acids: CASSYKPTGAGANVLTF. DNA for the CDR3: TGTGCCAGCAGTTACAAACCCACAGGGGCCGGGGCCAACGTCCTGACTTTC.

This clonotype was counted at least ten times. The V and J genes are TRBV5-1 and TRBJ2-1, with TRBD1 identical over 10 bases. The CDR3 is 19 residues long. V was clipped by 3 bases and J by 5 bases; unmatched bases: 17. Germline values: CDR1 SGHRS, CDR2 YFSETQ. CDR3 sequence: CASSWTGTGASLADNEQFF. The CDR3 DNA sequence: TGCGCCAGCAGCTGGACCGGGACAGGGGCTAGCCTAGCGGACAATGAGCAGTTCTTC.

This clonotype was counted many times. CDR3 sequence (DNA): TGTGCCGTCCAAGTATCCGGGTTAGCAGTACACGAGCAGTACGTC. Its protein product is CAVQVSGLAVHEQYV. The rearrangement links TRBV6-4 to TRBJ2-7, with unresolved D. Germline V lookup: CDR1 MRHNA, CDR2 SNTAGT. Trimming shortened V by 11 bases and J by 5 bases, and 25 bases separated the two germline ends. The CDR3 length is 15 residues.

This clonotype was counted a few times. V and J are TRBV28 and TRBJ2-3; possible D gene TRBD2, 5 bases. Germline values: CDR1 MDHEN, CDR2 SYDVKM. CDR3 size: 12 residues. Trimming removed 3 bases at V and 11 bases at J, with 12 bases between. The CDR3: CASSFTRIRQYF. The CDR3 DNA reads as TGTGCCAGCAGTTTTACTAGAATCAGGCAGTATTTT. The full variable domain, with the rest looked up from reference TRBV28 and TRBJ2-3, is DVKVTQSSRYLVKRTGEKVFLECVQDMDHENMFWYRQDPGLGLRLIYFSYDVKMKEKGDIPEGYSVSREKKERFSLILESASTNQTSMYLCASSFTRIRQYFGPGTRLTVL.

This clonotype was detected ten times or more. J is TRBJ1-1 and V is TRBV20-1; 10 positions match TRBD1. The germline V gene encodes CDR1 DFQATT and CDR2 SNEGSKA (reference sequence). The trim removed 6 bases at V and 5 bases at J, leaving 6 bases unmatched. This CDR3 is built from 13 residues. CDR3 bases: TGCAGTGCCCGGGACAGGGGTGTAACTGAAGCTTTCTTT. It is translated as CSARDRGVTEAFF.

This clonotype was seen many times. The chain is built from TRBV6-2 or TRBV6-3 and TRBJ2-1; 13 bases agree with TRBD2. Germline-derived CDR1 and CDR2 are MNHEY and SVGEGT. The CDR3 is made up of 16 amino acids. Trimming cost V 3 bases and J 8 bases; bases outside gene matches: 7. This CDR3 reads CASSYGRTSGGDEQFF. The CDR3 nucleotides are TGTGCCAGCAGTTATGGAAGGACTAGCGGGGGAGATGAGCAGTTCTTC.

The chain recombines TRBV7-3 with TRBJ2-2, with D perhaps TRBD2 (5 bases). CDR3 length: 16 residues. CDR1 and CDR2 (germline): SGHTA, FQGTGA. The V end lost 1 base, the J end lost 2 bases, and 11 bases lay between the germline ends. The CDR3 DNA reads TGTGCCAGCAGCTTAAGTCCTAGCTCAAACACCGGGGAGCTGTTTTTT. Translating it yields CASSLSPSSNTGELFF.

This clonotype appeared a few times. V usage is TRBV18 and J usage is TRBJ2-1; a possible D gene is TRBD1 (6 bases). Trimming removed 3 bases from V and 11 bases from J, with 8 bases in between. The CDR3 contains 11 residues. Germline assignment: CDR1 KGHSH and CDR2 LQKENI. The CDR3 reads CASSPGDKQFF. In DNA, the CDR3 is TGTGCCAGCTCACCGGGGGACAAGCAGTTCTTC.

Ten or more counts support this clonotype. One end of the junction does not line up with germline, which may come from a read error. The gene calls are TRBV10-3 and TRBJ2-3; D could derive from TRBD1 or TRBD2 (5 bases each). Germline V gene data show CDR1 as ENHRY and CDR2 as SYGVKD. The CDR3 is 13 amino acids. The CDR3 nucleotides are TGTGCCATCACTGAGGGGAGCACAGATACGCAGTATTTT. It codes for CAITEGSTDTQYF.

The rearrangement links TRBV13 to TRBJ2-5; tentative D call: TRBD2 (6 bases). The CDR3 is made up of 14 amino acids. Germline values: CDR1 PRHDT, CDR2 FYEKMQ (reference sequence). Between the trimmed V and J ends, which lost 1 base and 5 bases, there was a span of 11 bases. The CDR3 protein is CASSLDPGAETQYF. Written as DNA, the CDR3 is TGTGCCAGCAGCTTAGATCCGGGAGCTGAGACCCAGTACTTC.

In this sample, this clonotype turned up many times. The gene calls are TRBV20-1 and TRBJ2-7, with a weak D call TRBD2 (6 bases). The CDR3 has 11 residues. Per germline, CDR1 DFQATT and CDR2 SNEGSKA (reference sequence). The germline V and J ends were trimmed by 4 bases and 5 bases, with 9 bases remaining between them. CDR3 protein: CSATRLDEQYF. CDR3 coding DNA: TGCAGTGCTACCCGACTAGACGAGCAGTACTTC.